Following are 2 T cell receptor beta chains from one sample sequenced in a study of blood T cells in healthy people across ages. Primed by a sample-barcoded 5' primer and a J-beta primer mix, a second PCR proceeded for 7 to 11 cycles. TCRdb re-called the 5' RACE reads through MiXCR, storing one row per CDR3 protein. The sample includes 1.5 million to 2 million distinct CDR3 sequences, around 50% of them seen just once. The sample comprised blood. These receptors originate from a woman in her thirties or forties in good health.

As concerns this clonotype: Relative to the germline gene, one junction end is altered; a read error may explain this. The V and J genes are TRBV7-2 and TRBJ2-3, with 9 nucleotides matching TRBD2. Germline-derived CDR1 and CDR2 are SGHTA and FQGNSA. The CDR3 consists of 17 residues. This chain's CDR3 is CASSLVSSGVTTNTQYF. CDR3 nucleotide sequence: TGTGCCAGCAGCTTAGTGTCTAGCGGGGTTACCACAAATACGCAGTATTTT.

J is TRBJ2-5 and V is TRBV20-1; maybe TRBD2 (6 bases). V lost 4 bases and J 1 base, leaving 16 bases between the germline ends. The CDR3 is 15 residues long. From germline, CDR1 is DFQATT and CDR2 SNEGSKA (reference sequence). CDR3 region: CSAKRPGLRQETQYF. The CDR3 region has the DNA TGCAGTGCTAAGAGACCGGGACTGCGCCAAGAGACCCAGTACTTC.